Listed below are T cell receptor beta chains from one sample, sequenced in a study of T cells in Graves' hyperthyroidism and ophthalmopathy. TCRdb fed the multiplex PCR reads into MiXCR, producing one record per CDR3 protein. The sample consists of about 640,000 distinct CDR3 sequences, roughly 20% of them appearing once. What was sequenced was blood. The receptors were gathered from a man aged 25 to 40 with Graves' ophthalmopathy. Both conserved end residues are part of each CDR3.

j_call v_call cdr3_aa
TRBJ2-1 TRBV12-3/TRBV12-4 CASSSRDSHEQFF
TRBJ2-1 TRBV20-1 CSAVTGSYNEQFF
TRBJ2-2 TRBV4-1 CASSRQLWDVNTGELFF
TRBJ2-2 TRBV3-1 CASSHAYTYRQGRAGELFF
TRBJ2-7 TRBV29-1 CSVRTASPYEQYF
TRBJ2-1 TRBV12-3/TRBV12-4 CASSLAGGAVGTNEQFF
TRBJ2-3 TRBV18 CASSPGLAGVVADTQYF
TRBJ2-1 TRBV5-1 CASSLYGTGGVSVYNEQFF
TRBJ2-7 TRBV6-1 CASSTSRQGRWEQYF
TRBJ2-5 TRBV20-1 CSTRLWVRGRETQYF
TRBJ1-6 TRBV6-2/TRBV6-3 CASSYSAGTGVGSPLHF
TRBJ2-1 TRBV5-4 CASSLVAGVGNEQFF
TRBJ2-7 TRBV19 CASSMSSENSYEQYF
TRBJ1-5 TRBV2 CASSEGQRSNQPQHF
TRBJ2-2 TRBV3-1 CASSQEPGQGARTGELFF
TRBJ2-1 TRBV3-1 CASSHLLVTNDEQFF
TRBJ1-2 TRBV7-3 CASSLEPASGYTF
TRBJ2-1 TRBV12-3/TRBV12-4 CASRVAHNEQFF
TRBJ2-5 TRBV5-6 CASSSFRVGETQYF
- TRBV15 CATNRARRSGRGEQYF